Sequencing of this TCR beta chain was carried out in a study of cytomegalovirus exposure and HLA in healthy donors. Study-wide results and limits: What a later analysis showed was that several of the most significant clusters appeared linked to common viral pathogens. As a later analysis showed, a missense DCLRE1C variant was linked to trimming of TCR beta V- and J-genes.

V was pared by 0 bases and J by 9 bases, with 2 bases of the junction left unmatched. In germline, CDR1 is GTSNPN, CDR2 SVGIG (reference sequence). The length of the CDR3 is 14 residues. With respect to this clone: Its antigen is as yet unknown.

Likely unrecorded immune exposures existed in these nominally healthy donors. Primers for the PCR totalled 60 Vbeta and 13 Jbeta. The assay was immunoSEQ multiplex PCR, and TCRdb's table has in-frame clones only and misses some. Of 95,000 to 100,000 clones in the sample, about 72% are singletons; the top ten hold roughly 20%. The chain is built from TRBV30 and TRBJ2-1; 13 bases match TRBD2. The TCR comes from a woman in her sixties or seventies in good health and CMV-seropositive. The specimen was PBMCs. The CDR3 reads CAWSVRLAGGEQFF. The CDR3 bases are TGTGCCTGGAGTGTACGACTAGCGGGAGGTGAGCAGTTCTTC. The variable domain in full, with the rest retrieved from reference TRBV30 and TRBJ2-1, is SQTIHQWPATLVQPVGSPLSLECTVEGTSNPNLYWYRQAAGRGLQLLFYSVGIGQISSEVPQNLSASRPQDRQFILSSKKLLLSDSGFYLCAWSVRLAGGEQFFGPGTRLTVL.